This T cell receptor beta chain was recovered during a study of blood T cell repertoires in COVID-19. On the study more broadly: Researchers got acute and convalescent COVID-19 samples from the United States, Italy and Spain. In each case, the material was cDNA or gDNA derived from T cells, B-cell-depleted T cells, or PBMCs.

Trimming left V 0 bases short and J 1 base short, with 9 bases between. Germline CDR1 LNHDA, CDR2 SQIVND (reference sequence). This CDR3 has 15 amino acids. Original data processing: Estimation of nucleated cell counts relied on the amplification of reference gene primers. The protocol was immunoSEQ multiplex PCR, while the TCRdb copy is restricted to in-frame clones and leaves out a portion. V, J and clone size were drawn from that table, and D and trimming were deduced from the DNA. The table lists tens of thousands of clones, 70% to 90% of them singletons. This clone appeared a single time. The source material was peripheral blood. The V and J genes are TRBV19 and TRBJ1-2; D is ambiguous. This sequence originates from a woman over 75 with active COVID-19. CDR3 region: CASSIDRGNNYGYTF. CDR3 DNA sequence: TGTGCCAGTAGTATAGATCGGGGAAATAACTATGGCTACACCTTC.